These T cell receptor beta chains were read from a single sample in a study of T cell repertoires in cytomegalovirus infection. TCRdb used MiXCR to reprocess the reads, holding one entry per CDR3 protein. The repertoire holds 57,000 or so distinct CDR3 sequences, with about 30% as singletons. These receptors' antigens are unknown. Sequences were obtained from PBMCs, sequenced either directly or after in vitro stimulation (not recorded which). Receptor source: a human donor in good health (CMV status not recorded). Some clones in this sample may be carry-over from other donors' samples. The CDR3 runs from the conserved cysteine through the conserved F or W. A D gene is named only where the DNA matches it firmly. Part of the rows lack a size; the others show once, few, many or a class for expanded clones.

D | size | J | length | V | DNA | CDR3
- | once | TRBJ2-2 | 13 | TRBV7-9 | TGTGCCAGCAGCCCACCATACACCGGGGAGCTGTTTTTT | CASSPPYTGELFF
- | - | TRBJ1-4 | 15 | TRBV2 | TGTGCCAGCATAAGCCCAAGGACAACTAATGAAAAACTGTTTTTT | CASISPRTTNEKLFF
- | few | TRBJ1-2 | 13 | TRBV12-3/TRBV12-4 | TGTGCCAGCAGTTCTGACATTTTCCATGGCTACACCTTC | CASSSDIFHGYTF
- | - | TRBJ2-2 | 14 | TRBV27 | TGTGCCAGCAGTTTCCGGGATAGGGCCGGGGAGCTGTTTTTT | CASSFRDRAGELFF
TRBD1 | few | TRBJ2-1 | 16 | TRBV5-4 | TGTGCCAGCAGCTCGGAGAGACAGGGATACTACAATGAGCAGTTCTTC | CASSSERQGYYNEQFF
- | - | TRBJ2-7 | 10 | TRBV7-8 | TGTGCCAGCGGGGATAACGAGCAGTACTTC | CASGDNEQYF
TRBD1 | - | TRBJ2-5 | 13 | TRBV7-9 | TGTGCCAGCATCCCGACAGGGGGGGAGACCCAGTACTTC | CASIPTGGETQYF
TRBD1 | few | TRBJ2-5 | 16 | TRBV11-3 | TGTGCCAGCAGCTCGGGAACTTCACAGGGGGTAGAGACCCAGTACTTC | CASSSGTSQGVETQYF
- | few | TRBJ2-6 | 17 | TRBV6-2/TRBV6-3 | TGTGCCAGCAAACACGGGACACCTCACTCTGGGGCCAACGTCCTGACTTTC | CASKHGTPHSGANVLTF
TRBD1 | - | TRBJ2-7 | 16 | TRBV4-1 | TGCGCCAGCAGCAAGGGGACAGGGGGGATCTCCTACGAGCAGTACTTC | CASSKGTGGISYEQYF
- | few | TRBJ2-7 | 18 | TRBV7-9 | TGTGCCAGCAGCTTACTCGGGGGTTCGCGAGACTTGAATCCCAAGGAGTACTTC | CASSLLGGSRDLNPKEYF
- | - | TRBJ2-7 | 13 | TRBV19 | TGTGCCACGAACGATCGGCCCACGGGGGAGCAGTACTTC | CATNDRPTGEQYF
- | few | TRBJ1-6 | 14 | TRBV12-3/TRBV12-4 | TGTGCCAGCAGTCAGTTTAGGGATAGCTCACCCCTCCACTTT | CASSQFRDSSPLHF
- | - | TRBJ2-5 | 12 | TRBV15 | TGTGCCACCAGCAGGCGCACGAAGACCCAGTACTTC | CATSRRTKTQYF
TRBD2 | - | TRBJ2-3 | 17 | TRBV12-3/TRBV12-4 | TGTGCCAGCAGTTTAAGAAGCGGGGGGGTGAGCACAGATACGCAGTATTTT | CASSLRSGGVSTDTQYF
- | few | TRBJ1-1 | 14 | TRBV2 | TGTGCCAGCAGATCACAGGGAGGCTACACTGAAGCTTTCTTT | CASRSQGGYTEAFF
TRBD2 | once | TRBJ2-1 | 15 | TRBV6-8 | TGTGCCAGCAGTTTCGCCGGGACTAGAGTAAATGAGCAGTTCTTC | CASSFAGTRVNEQFF
- | few | TRBJ1-3 | 16 | TRBV6-5 | TGTGCCAGCAGCTTCTTCACGGACCCCACGAGAAACACCATATATTTT | CASSFFTDPTRNTIYF
TRBD2 | - | TRBJ2-5 | 16 | TRBV7-6 | TGTGCCAGCAGCTTAGGACCCCGGGAGGTGGGGGAGACCCAGTACTTC | CASSLGPREVGETQYF
- | few | TRBJ1-4 | 16 | TRBV6-1 | TGTGCCAGCATGGGAGCGACCTTGGCAACTAATGAAAAACTGTTTTTT | CASMGATLATNEKLFF
- | - | TRBJ2-3 | 14 | TRBV12-3/TRBV12-4 | TGTGCCAGCAGTTTAAGGTGGGGCACAGATACGCAGTATTTT | CASSLRWGTDTQYF
- | - | TRBJ2-3 | 11 | TRBV20-1 | TGCAGTGCTAGGATCGTAGATACGCAGTATTTT | CSARIVDTQYF
TRBD1 | few | TRBJ1-5 | 17 | TRBV11-3 | TGTGCCAGCTCGCGAAGGACAGGGAACTATAGCAATCAGCCCCAGCATTTT | CASSRRTGNYSNQPQHF
- | many | TRBJ1-5 | 17 | TRBV7-2 | TGTGCCAGCAGCTTAGTGGCAGGGCCCTATAGCAATCAGCCCCAGCATTTT | CASSLVAGPYSNQPQHF
- | - | TRBJ1-2 | 12 | TRBV6-2/TRBV6-3 | TGTGCCAGCAGCGAATCAGGGTATGGCTACACCTTC | CASSESGYGYTF
- | few | TRBJ1-1 | 15 | TRBV6-2/TRBV6-3 | TGTGCCAGCAGGGGTTTTGGACGTGGGAACACTGAAGCTTTCTTT | CASRGFGRGNTEAFF
TRBD2 | - | TRBJ2-3 | 16 | TRBV12-3/TRBV12-4 | TGTGCCAGCAGCCCCTTCGGGACTAGGCGCACAGATACGCAGTATTTT | CASSPFGTRRTDTQYF
- | few | TRBJ1-6 | 14 | TRBV6-8 | TGTGCCAGCAGTTACGGGGGCGGGGGTTCACCCCTCCACTTT | CASSYGGGGSPLHF
TRBD2 | - | TRBJ2-1 | 14 | TRBV6-6 | TGTGCCAGCAGTACGGGGACTACAGCAAATGAGCAGTTCTTC | CASSTGTTANEQFF
- | - | TRBJ1-1 | 14 | TRBV7-8 | TGTGCCAGCAGCGCCGGGACGGTCAACACTGAAGCTTTCTTT | CASSAGTVNTEAFF
- | many | TRBJ2-3 | 14 | TRBV7-7 | TGTGCCAGCAGCCCGGGACTTAGCACAGATACGCAGTATTTT | CASSPGLSTDTQYF
- | many | TRBJ1-1 | 13 | TRBV6-5 | TGTGCCAGCAGTTACGGACTTATAGACTGGCTATTCTTT | CASSYGLIDWLFF
- | few | TRBJ1-1 | 14 | TRBV5-1 | TGCGCCAGCAGCTACGGGAGGTACGCCACTGAAGCTTTCTTT | CASSYGRYATEAFF
TRBD1 | - | TRBJ2-5 | 14 | TRBV2 | TGTGCCAGCACCAGGGACAGGTCACGAGAGACCCAGTACTTC | CASTRDRSRETQYF
- | - | TRBJ2-5 | 15 | TRBV7-2 | TGTGCCAGCAGGGGGGCCGGGACTACCTTTGAGACCCAGTACTTC | CASRGAGTTFETQYF
TRBD1 | few | TRBJ2-1 | 14 | TRBV7-9 | TGTGCCAGCAGCAACGACAGGGGTAACAATGAGCAGTTCTTC | CASSNDRGNNEQFF
- | - | TRBJ2-7 | 12 | TRBV6-2/TRBV6-3 | TGTGCCAGCTGCGACAGGTTCCACGAGCAGTACTTC | CASCDRFHEQYF
- | few | TRBJ2-6 | 15 | TRBV5-1 | TGTGCCAGCAGCTCCTTAGGGCCAGGGGCCAACGTCCTGACTTTC | CASSSLGPGANVLTF
- | - | TRBJ2-7 | 13 | TRBV6-6 | TGTGCCAGCAGTTACCAGGGGGAGGACGAGCAGTACTTC | CASSYQGEDEQYF
TRBD1 | - | TRBJ1-1 | 15 | TRBV12-5 | TGTGCTAGTGGTGCGTGGGGACAGGGGGCAACTGAAGCTTTCTTT | CASGAWGQGATEAFF
- | few | TRBJ1-4 | 12 | TRBV20-1 | TGCAGTGCTAGTCACAATCATCAGGAACTGTTTTTT | CSASHNHQELFF
TRBD1 | few | TRBJ2-7 | 16 | TRBV7-8 | TGTGCCAGCAGCTACCTCGGGACAGGGGTTGCCTACGAGCAGTACTTC | CASSYLGTGVAYEQYF
TRBD2 | - | TRBJ2-7 | 13 | TRBV11-2 | TGTGCCAGCAGGAATAGCGGGAGCTACGAGCAGTACTTC | CASRNSGSYEQYF
- | - | TRBJ2-3 | 15 | TRBV7-8 | TGTGCCAGCAGCTTAGAGGGTTTGGTCACAGATACGCAGTATTTT | CASSLEGLVTDTQYF
- | once | TRBJ1-2 | 15 | TRBV12-3/TRBV12-4 | TGTGCCAGCAGTTTAGGACAGGTGGCGGACTATGGCTACACCTTC | CASSLGQVADYGYTF
TRBD1 | - | TRBJ2-1 | 14 | TRBV5-5 | TGTGCCAGCAGCTTGAGGGGGCAGGACAATGAGCAGTTCTTC | CASSLRGQDNEQFF
- | - | TRBJ2-5 | 15 | TRBV2 | TGTGCCAGCAGTGAAAAGGTGGGAAGCCAAGAGACCCAGTACTTC | CASSEKVGSQETQYF
- | - | TRBJ1-5 | 15 | TRBV5-1 | TGCGCCAGCAGCGCGGGTCCGGGTAGCAATCAGCCCCAGCATTTT | CASSAGPGSNQPQHF
- | - | TRBJ1-1 | 17 | TRBV19 | TGTGCCAGTAGTATAGGGTATATCGCGTCTATGAACACTGAAGCTTTCTTT | CASSIGYIASMNTEAFF
TRBD1 | few | TRBJ1-5 | 14 | TRBV7-2 | TGTGCCAGCAGCTCGACAGGGCGGTTTCAGCCCCAGCATTTT | CASSSTGRFQPQHF
- | - | TRBJ2-2 | 12 | TRBV11-3 | TGTGCCAGCAGCTTAGTGGCTGAGGAGCTGTTTTTT | CASSLVAEELFF
TRBD1 | many | TRBJ1-4 | 15 | TRBV7-2 | TGTGCCAGCAGCTCACGCGGGACAGTTAATGAAAAACTGTTTTTT | CASSSRGTVNEKLFF
- | many | TRBJ2-7 | 14 | TRBV7-2 | TGTGCCAGCAGCTCCCCCCCCGGTTTCTACGAGCAGTACTTC | CASSSPPGFYEQYF
TRBD2 | few | TRBJ2-7 | 17 | TRBV7-6 | TGTGCCAGCAGCTCGTTCATGGGGAGGGCCCCTGTTGGCGAGCAGTACTTC | CASSSFMGRAPVGEQYF
- | few | TRBJ2-6 | 17 | TRBV7-8 | TGTGCCAGCAGCTTAGTGGGGGGCGACTCTGGGGCCAACGTCCTGACTTTC | CASSLVGGDSGANVLTF
- | - | TRBJ1-5 | 13 | TRBV19 | TGTGCCAGTAGTACAGGGTTGAATCAGCCCCAGCATTTT | CASSTGLNQPQHF
TRBD2 | few | TRBJ2-3 | 17 | TRBV28 | TGTGCCAGCACCCTCCCCGGGGAGCGGGGGAGGGTAGATACGCAGTATTTT | CASTLPGERGRVDTQYF